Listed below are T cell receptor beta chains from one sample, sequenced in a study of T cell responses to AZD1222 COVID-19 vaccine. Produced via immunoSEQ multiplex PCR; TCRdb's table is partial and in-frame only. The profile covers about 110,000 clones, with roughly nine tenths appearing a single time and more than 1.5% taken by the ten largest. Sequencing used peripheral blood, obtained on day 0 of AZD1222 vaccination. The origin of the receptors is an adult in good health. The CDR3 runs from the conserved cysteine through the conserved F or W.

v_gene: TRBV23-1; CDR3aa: CASSQFPLDRGRYEQYF
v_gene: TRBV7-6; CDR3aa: CASSLDHSENTGELFF
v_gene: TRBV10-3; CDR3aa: CAIKSGEGVGGTDTQYF
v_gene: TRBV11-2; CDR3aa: CASSSGSSPLHF
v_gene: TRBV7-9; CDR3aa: CASSLGAGEEGYTF
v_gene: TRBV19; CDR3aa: CASRKGQTYEQYF
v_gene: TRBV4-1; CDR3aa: CASSRTSGKEETQYF
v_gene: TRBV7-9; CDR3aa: CASSLLIPGNIQYF
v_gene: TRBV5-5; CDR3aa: CASGHGELFF
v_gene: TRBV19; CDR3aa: CASSIDGSGDLEQYF
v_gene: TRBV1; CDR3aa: CTSSFGPKYNSPLHF
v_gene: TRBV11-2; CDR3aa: CASRNAGVSETQYF
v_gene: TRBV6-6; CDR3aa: CASSPSQSGPYGYTF
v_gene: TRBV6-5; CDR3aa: CASSYLTSANYEQYF
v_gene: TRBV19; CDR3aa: CASSPTQGAFVNQPQHF
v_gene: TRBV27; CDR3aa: CASSHRLAGGIDEQFF
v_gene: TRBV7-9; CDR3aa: CASSPLIGEYEQYF
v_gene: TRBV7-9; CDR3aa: CASSFRVHQPQHF
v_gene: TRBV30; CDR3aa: CAWIRGPTEAFFGQVAFF
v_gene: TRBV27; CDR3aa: CASSFQRDQAQYF
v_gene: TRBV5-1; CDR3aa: CASSLTTNEKLFF
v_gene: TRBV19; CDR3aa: CASSIQASSAEAFF
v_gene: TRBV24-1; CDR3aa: CATSDNLGPQHF
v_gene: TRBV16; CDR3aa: CASSPPGTGINEKLFF
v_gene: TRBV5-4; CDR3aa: CASSFKETQYF
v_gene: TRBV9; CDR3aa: CASSAGGSSGAHNEQFF
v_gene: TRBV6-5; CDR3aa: CASSYSISFTEAFF
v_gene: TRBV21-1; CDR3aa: CAPPGGTVGEKLFF
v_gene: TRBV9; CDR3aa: CASSGVQGPAGELFF
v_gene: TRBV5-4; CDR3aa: CASSLWGSGSGETQYF
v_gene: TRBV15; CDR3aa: CATSRGTGERNEQFF
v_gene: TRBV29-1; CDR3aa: CSVGIGTTNYGYTF
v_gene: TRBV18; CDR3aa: CASSREMNRGSGNTIYF
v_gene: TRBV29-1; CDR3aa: CSVEDLEGWTEAFF
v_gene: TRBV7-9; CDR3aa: CASSPTTGSTEAFF
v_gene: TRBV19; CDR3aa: CASSTEHSPRDGNTIYF
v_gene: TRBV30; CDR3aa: CAWDGTGWSPLHF
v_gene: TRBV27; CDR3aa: CASSFQESYNEQFF
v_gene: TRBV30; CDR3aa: CAWSVQRNTIYF
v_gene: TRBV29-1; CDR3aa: CSVDFYGYTF
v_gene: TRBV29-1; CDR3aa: CSVAGDRVHGYTF
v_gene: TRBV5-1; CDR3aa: CASSLAEGNSPLHF
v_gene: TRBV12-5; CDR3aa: CASGPGVQETQYF
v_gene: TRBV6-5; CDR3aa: CASSSLAGGADTQYF
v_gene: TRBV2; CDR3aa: CASSGSDRAEKLFF
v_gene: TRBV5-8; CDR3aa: CASSPTGQIEKLFF
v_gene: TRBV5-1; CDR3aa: CASSPGTVISYNSPLHF
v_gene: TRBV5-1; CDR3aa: CASSLGRQGYEQYF
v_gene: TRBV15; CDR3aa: CATSIPGTGGHGYTF
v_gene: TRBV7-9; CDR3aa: CASLSQLNYGYTF
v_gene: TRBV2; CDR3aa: CASSENYEQYF
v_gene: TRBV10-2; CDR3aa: CASSEVGRGSDEQYF
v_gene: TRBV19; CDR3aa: CASSTPGGRITEAFF
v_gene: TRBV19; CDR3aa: CASSPRGRVPNEKLFF
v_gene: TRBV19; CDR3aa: CASSISWGNEQFF